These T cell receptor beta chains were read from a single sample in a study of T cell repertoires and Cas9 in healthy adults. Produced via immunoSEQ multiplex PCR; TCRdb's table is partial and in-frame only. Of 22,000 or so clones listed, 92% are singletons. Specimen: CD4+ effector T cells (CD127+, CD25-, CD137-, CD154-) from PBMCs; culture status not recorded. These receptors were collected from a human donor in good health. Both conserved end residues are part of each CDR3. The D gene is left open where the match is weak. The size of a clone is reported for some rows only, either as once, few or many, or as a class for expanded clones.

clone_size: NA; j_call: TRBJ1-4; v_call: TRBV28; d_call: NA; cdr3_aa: CASSLQGLSEKLFF; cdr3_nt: TGTGCCAGCAGTTTGCAGGGACTCAGTGAAAAACTGTTTTTT
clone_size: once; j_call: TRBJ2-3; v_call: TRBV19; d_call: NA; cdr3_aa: CASSMKGDTDTQYF; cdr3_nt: TGTGCCAGTAGTATGAAAGGGGACACAGATACGCAGTATTTT
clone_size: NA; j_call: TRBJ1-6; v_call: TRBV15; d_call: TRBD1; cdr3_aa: CATSRDQGARSPLHF; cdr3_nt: TGTGCCACCAGCAGAGATCAGGGGGCGCGTTCACCCCTCCACTTT
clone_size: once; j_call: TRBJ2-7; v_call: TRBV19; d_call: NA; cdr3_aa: CASRPGGGYEQYF; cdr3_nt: TGTGCCAGTAGGCCTGGCGGTGGCTACGAGCAGTACTTC
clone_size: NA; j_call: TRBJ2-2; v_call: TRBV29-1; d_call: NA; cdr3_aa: CSVVETYGGELFF; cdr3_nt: TGCAGCGTTGTAGAAACCTACGGGGGGGAGCTGTTTTTT
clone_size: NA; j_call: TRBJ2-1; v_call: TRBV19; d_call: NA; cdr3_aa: CASRKGGPAAYNEQFF; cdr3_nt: TGTGCCAGTAGAAAAGGAGGCCCTGCGGCCTACAATGAGCAGTTCTTC
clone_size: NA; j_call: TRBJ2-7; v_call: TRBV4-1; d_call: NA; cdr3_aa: CASSQDPYTEQYF; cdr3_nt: TGCGCCAGCAGCCAAGACCCGTATACCGAGCAGTACTTC
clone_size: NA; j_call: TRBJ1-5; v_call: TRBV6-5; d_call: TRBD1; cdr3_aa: CASRAGTGDQPQHF; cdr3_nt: TGTGCCAGCAGAGCCGGGACAGGGGATCAGCCCCAGCATTTT
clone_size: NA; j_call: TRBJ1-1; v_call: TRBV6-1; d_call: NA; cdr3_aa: CASSVRGTALHGNTEAFF; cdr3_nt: TGTGCCAGCAGTGTCCGGGGGACGGCTCTTCATGGGAACACTGAAGCTTTCTTT
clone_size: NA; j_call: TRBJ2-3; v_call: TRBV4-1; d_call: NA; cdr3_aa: CASSQRPGAETSTDTQYF; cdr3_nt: TGCGCCAGCAGCCAACGCCCTGGAGCGGAAACTAGCACAGATACGCAGTATTTT
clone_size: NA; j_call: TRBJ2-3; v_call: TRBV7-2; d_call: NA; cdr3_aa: CASSLDLGDTQYF; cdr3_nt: TGTGCCAGCAGCTTAGATCTGGGAGATACGCAGTATTTT